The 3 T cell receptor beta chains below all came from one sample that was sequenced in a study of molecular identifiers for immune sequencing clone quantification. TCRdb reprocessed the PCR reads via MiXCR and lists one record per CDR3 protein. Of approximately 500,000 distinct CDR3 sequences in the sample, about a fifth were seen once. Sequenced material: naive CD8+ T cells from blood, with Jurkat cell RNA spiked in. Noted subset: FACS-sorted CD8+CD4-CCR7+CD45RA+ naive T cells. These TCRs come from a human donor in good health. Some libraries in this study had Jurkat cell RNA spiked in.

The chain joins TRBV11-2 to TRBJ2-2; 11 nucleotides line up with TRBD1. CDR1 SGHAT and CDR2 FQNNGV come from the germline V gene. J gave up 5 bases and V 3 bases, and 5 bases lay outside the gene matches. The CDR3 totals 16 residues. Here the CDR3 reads CASSFRTGGLTGELFF. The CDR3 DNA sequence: TGTGCCAGCAGCTTTCGGACAGGGGGCCTGACCGGGGAGCTGTTTTTT.

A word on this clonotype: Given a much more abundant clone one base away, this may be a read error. The CDR3 region is CASRQGQRTDAQYF. In nucleotides, the CDR3 is TGTGCCAGCAGACAAGGACAGAGAACAGATGCGCAGTATTTT. The chain couples TRBV7-9 to TRBJ2-3; D is possibly TRBD1 (6 bases). This CDR3 spans 14 amino acids. CDR1 and CDR2 (germline): SEHNR, FQNEAQ (reference sequence).

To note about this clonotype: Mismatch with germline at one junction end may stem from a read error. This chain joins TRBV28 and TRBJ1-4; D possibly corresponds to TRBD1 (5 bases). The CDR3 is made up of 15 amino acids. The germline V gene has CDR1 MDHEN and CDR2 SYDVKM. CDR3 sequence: CASSLYGQGNGKLFF. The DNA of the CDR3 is TGTGCCAGCAGTTTATATGGGCAGGGTAATGGAAAACTGTTTTTT. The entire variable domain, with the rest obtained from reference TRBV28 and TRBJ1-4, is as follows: DVKVTQSSRYLVKRTGEKVFLECVQDMDHENMFWYRQDPGLGLRLIYFSYDVKMKEKGDIPEGYSVSREKKERFSLILESASTNQTSMYLCASSLYGQGNGKLFFGSGTQLSVL.